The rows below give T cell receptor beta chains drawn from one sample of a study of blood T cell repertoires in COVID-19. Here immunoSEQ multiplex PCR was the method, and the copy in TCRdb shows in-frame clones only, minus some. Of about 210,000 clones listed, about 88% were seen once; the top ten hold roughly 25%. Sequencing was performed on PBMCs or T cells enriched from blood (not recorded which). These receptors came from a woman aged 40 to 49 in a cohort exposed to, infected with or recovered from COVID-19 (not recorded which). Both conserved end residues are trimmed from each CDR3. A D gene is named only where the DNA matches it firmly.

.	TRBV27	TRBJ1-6	ASSLRHVNSPLH
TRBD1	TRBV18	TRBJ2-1	ASSPGSGQGTYEQF
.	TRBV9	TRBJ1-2	ASSVYGDYGYT
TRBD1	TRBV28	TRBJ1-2	ASSLVDRDYGYT
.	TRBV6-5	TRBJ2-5	ASRMLRRETQY
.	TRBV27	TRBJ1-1	ASSLKPQGLNTEAF
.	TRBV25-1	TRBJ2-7	ASRTNYEQY
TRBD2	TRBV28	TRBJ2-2	ASSFSSGGALAGELF
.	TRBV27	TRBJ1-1	ASSLGRGGRTEAF
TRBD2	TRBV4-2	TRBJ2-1	ASSQNSGLAGGNYNEQF
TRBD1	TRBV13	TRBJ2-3	ASSRGTGGLTDTQY
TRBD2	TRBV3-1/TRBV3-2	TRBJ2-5	ASSRGLAGGQETQY
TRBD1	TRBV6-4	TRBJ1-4	ASRGTGTTNEKLF
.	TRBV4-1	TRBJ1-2	ASSQEVLRRHQNPNYGYT
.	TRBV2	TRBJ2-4	ASTEGNIQY
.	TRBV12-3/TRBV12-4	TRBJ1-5	ASSEGGNQPQH
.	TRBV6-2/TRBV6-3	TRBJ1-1	ASTPRQGMAEAF
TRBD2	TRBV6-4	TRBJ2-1	ASGTSGSREQF
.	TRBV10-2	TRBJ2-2	ASSLTENTGELF
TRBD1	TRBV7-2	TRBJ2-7	ASSSYPGQGYEQY
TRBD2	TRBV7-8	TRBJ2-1	ASSLPPMAGAYNEQF
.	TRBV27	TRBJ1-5	ATNRVGVNQPQH
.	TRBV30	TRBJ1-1	AWSGGGNAF
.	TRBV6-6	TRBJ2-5	ASTTRLGGVGETQY
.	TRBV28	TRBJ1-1	ASSLTEGPNTEAF
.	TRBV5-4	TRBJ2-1	ASSSTDSGEQF
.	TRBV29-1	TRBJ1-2	SDSTGGYT
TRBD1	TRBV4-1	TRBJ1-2	ASSREGAGYT
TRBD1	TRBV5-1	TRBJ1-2	ASSITDRGPYT
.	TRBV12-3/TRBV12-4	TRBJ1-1	ASRAGLQAF
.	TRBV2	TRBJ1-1	ASSETGGKTEAF
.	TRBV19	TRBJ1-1	ASKREHTVNTEAF
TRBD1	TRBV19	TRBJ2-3	ASSVWDRGMDTDTQY
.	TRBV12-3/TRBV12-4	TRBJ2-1	ASSLRGNEQF
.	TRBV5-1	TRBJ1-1	ASRGQLNTEAF
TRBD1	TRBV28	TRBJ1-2	ASSPGDSFYGYT
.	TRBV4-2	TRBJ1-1	ASSQVAGETTEAF
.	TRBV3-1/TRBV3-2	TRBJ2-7	ASSQGASEQY
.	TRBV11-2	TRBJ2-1	ASSSPDRDYYYNEQF
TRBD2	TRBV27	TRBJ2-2	ASSFNGGDTGELF
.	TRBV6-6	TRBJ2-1	ASSYFTGGEQF
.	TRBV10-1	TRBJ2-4	ASSAAVGRGNIQY
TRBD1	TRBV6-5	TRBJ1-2	AILTGVDGYT
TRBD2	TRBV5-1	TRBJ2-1	ASRSAGVNEQF
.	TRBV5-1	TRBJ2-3	ASSLEGRETDTQY
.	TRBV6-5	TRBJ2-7	ASTSSLLYEQY
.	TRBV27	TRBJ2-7	ASSLVGGDFYEQY
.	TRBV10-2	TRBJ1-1	ASSERGMNTEAF
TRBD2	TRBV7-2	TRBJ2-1	ASSLTRTSGKENEQF
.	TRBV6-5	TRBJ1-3	ASSPPQGRGNTIY
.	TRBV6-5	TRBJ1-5	ASTHRVQGHQPQH
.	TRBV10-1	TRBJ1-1	ASSGGNTEAF
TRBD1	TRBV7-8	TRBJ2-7	ASSLGALGTEY
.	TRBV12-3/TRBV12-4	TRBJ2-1	ASSSFRNEQF
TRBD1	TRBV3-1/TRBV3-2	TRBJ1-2	ASSQPYDRGDGYT
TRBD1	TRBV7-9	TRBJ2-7	ASSWDSADEQY
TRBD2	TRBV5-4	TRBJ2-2	ASSPGLAGAFANTGELF